This record looks at one TCR beta chain sequence and its context. What it binds is not known. At the DNA level, this CDR3 is encoded by other sequences in the same sample as well. The data were obtained in a study of shared clonotypes between healthy human individuals. Overall study context: Donor composition was two women and a few men, aged 18 to 49. Findings and limits, study-wide: Generally, naive subsets (rather than memory subsets) showed larger estimated richness.

The CDR3 totals 16 residues. Trimming removed 0 bases at V and 0 bases at J, with 10 bases between. Germline CDR1 SGHRS, CDR2 YFSETQ. TCRdb's copy holds only in-frame clones and misses some; the assay was immunoSEQ multiplex PCR. The table records around 2.5 million clones, 93% of them present only once. This chain connects TRBV5-1 to TRBJ2-1; no clear D gene. The receptor was derived from a man aged 18 to 30 in good health. Some clones in this sample may be carry-over from other donors' samples. Material: naive CD4+ T cells from PBMCs. Stated subset: CD45RA+ positively selected. The CDR3 nucleotides are TGCGCCAGCAGCTTGGATCCGCTAAGCTCCTACAATGAGCAGTTCTTC. This translates into CASSLDPLSSYNEQFF.